This T cell receptor beta chain was sequenced during a study of blood T cell repertoires in COVID-19. TCRdb's copy holds only in-frame clones and misses some; the assay was immunoSEQ multiplex PCR. This sample has approximately 270,000 clones; roughly 89% occur once, and the top ten carry approximately 2%. The germline V gene has CDR1 SGHNT and CDR2 YENEEA. Trimming left V 1 base short and J 0 bases short, with 8 bases between. The CDR3 length is 15 residues. Cohort 3 donors counted as recovered after two negative PCRs, clearance, or resolved symptoms. Of note for this clone: The identical CDR3 is also encoded by other nucleotide sequences in the sample.

The J gene is TRBJ2-3, the V gene TRBV11-3, with D perhaps matching TRBD2 (6 bases). Sequencing used PBMCs or T cells enriched from blood (not recorded which). The TCR originated in a woman aged 55-69 years who had recovered from COVID-19. The CDR3 sequence: CASSLGGTSTDTQYF. The DNA of the CDR3 is TGTGCCAGCAGCTTAGGCGGGACTAGCACAGATACGCAGTATTTT. The entire variable domain, with the rest obtained from reference TRBV11-3 and TRBJ2-3, is as follows: EAGVVQSPRYKIIEKKQPVAFWCNPISGHNTLYWYLQNLGQGPELLIRYENEEAVDDSQLPKDRFSAERLKGVDSTLKIQPAELGDSAVYLCASSLGGTSTDTQYFGPGTRLTVL.